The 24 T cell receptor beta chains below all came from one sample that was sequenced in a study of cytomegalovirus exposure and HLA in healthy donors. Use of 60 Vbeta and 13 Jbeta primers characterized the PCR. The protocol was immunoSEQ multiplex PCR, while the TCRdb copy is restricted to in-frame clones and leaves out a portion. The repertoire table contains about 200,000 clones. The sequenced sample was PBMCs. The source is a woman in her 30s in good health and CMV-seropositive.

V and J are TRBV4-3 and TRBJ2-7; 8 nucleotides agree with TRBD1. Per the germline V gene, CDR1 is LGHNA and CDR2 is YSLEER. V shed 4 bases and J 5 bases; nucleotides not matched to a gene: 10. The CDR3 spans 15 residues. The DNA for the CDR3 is TGCGCCAGCAGCCTGGTGAGACAGGGGAAACACGAGCAGTACTTC. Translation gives CASSLVRQGKHEQYF.

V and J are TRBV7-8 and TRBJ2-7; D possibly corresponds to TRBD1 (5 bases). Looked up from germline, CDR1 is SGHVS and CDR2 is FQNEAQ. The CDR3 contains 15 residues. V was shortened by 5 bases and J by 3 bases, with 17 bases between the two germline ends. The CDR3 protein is CASSQYGQGNYEQYF. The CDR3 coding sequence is TGTGCCAGCAGCCAATATGGGCAGGGAAACTACGAGCAGTACTTC.

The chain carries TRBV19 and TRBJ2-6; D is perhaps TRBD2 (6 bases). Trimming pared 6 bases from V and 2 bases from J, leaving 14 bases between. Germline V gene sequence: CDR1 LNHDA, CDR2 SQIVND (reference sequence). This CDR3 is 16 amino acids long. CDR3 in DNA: TGTGCCAGTAGGGGGGGTTGGAGTACTGGGGCCAACGTCCTGACTTTC. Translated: CASRGGWSTGANVLTF. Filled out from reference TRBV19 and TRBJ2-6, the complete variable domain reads DGGITQSPKYLFRKEGQNVTLSCEQNLNHDAMYWYRQDPGQGLRLIYYSQIVNDFQKGDIAEGYSVSREKKESFPLTVTSAQKNPTAFYLCASRGGWSTGANVLTFGAGSRLTVL.

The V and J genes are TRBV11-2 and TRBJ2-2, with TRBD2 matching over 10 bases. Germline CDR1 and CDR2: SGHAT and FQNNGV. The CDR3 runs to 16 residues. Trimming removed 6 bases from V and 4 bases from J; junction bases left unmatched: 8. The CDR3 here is CASSNQRGGATGELFF. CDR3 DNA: TGTGCCAGCAGTAACCAGCGGGGGGGCGCCACCGGGGAGCTGTTTTTT.

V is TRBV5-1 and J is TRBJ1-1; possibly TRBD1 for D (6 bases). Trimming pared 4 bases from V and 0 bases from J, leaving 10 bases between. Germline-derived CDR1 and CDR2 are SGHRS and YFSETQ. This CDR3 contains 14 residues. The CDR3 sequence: CASSPGTLNTEAFF. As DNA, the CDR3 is TGCGCCAGCAGCCCCGGGACACTGAACACTGAAGCTTTCTTT.

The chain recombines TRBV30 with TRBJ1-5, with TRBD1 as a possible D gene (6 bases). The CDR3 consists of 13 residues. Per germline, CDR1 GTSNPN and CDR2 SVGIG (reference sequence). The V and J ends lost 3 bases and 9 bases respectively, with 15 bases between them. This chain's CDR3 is CAWRRDTGSPQHF. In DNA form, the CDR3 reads TGTGCCTGGAGACGGGACACCGGATCGCCCCAGCATTTT.

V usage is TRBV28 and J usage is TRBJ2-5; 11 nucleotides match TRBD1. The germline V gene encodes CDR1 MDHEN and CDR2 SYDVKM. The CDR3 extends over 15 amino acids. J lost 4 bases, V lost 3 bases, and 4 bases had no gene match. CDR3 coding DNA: TGTGCCAGCAGTTTTGGACAGGGGGCCGGAGAGACCCAGTACTTC. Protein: CASSFGQGAGETQYF.

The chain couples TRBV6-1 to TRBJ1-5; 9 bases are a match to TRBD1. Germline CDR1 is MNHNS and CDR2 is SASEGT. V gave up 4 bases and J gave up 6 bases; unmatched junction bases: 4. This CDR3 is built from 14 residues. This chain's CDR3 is CASSGQGDRQPQHF. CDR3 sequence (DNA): TGTGCCAGCAGTGGACAGGGGGACCGTCAGCCCCAGCATTTT.

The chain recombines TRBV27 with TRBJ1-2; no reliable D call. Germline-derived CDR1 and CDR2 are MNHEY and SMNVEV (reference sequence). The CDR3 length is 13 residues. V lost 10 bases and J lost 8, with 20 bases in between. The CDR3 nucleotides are TGTGCCACCTCGGCGGCCGAACATGTCGGCTACACCTTC. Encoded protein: CATSAAEHVGYTF.

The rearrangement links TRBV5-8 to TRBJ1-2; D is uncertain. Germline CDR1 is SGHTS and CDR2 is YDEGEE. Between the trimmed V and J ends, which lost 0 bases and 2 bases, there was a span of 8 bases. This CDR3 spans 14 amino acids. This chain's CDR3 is CASSLEEINYGYTF. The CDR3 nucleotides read TGTGCCAGCAGCTTGGAGGAGATCAACTATGGCTACACCTTC.

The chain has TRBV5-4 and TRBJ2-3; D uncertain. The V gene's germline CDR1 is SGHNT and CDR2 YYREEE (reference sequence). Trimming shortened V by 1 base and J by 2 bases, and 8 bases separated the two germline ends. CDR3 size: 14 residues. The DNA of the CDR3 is TGTGCCAGCAGCTTGAGCCAGGACACAGATACGCAGTATTTT. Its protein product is CASSLSQDTDTQYF.

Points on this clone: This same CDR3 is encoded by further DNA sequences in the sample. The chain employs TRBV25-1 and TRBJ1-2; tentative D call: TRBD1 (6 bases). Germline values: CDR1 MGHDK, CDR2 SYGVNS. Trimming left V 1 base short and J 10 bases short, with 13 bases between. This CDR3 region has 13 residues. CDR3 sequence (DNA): TGTGCCAGCAGTGAATTTTCGGGACAATACTACACCTTC. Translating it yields CASSEFSGQYYTF.

The DNA of the CDR3 is TGTGCCAGCAGCTTGCTGGACAGTGAGTACAATGAGCAGTTCTTC. Translated, it gives CASSLLDSEYNEQFF. This rearrangement joins TRBV5-5 to TRBJ2-1; a possible D gene is TRBD1 (6 bases). Trimming left V 1 base short and J 4 bases short, with 12 bases between. The germline V gene encodes CDR1 SGHKS and CDR2 YYEKEE (reference sequence). This CDR3 region has 15 residues.

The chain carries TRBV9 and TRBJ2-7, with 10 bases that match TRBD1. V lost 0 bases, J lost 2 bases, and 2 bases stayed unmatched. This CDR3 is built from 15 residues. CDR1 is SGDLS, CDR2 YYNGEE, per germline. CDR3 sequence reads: CASSVAGTGAYEQYF. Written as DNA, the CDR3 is TGTGCCAGCAGCGTAGCAGGGACAGGGGCCTACGAGCAGTACTTC.

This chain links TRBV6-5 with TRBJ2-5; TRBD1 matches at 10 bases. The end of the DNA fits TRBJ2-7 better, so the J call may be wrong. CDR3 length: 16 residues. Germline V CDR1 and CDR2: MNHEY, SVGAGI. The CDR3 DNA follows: TGTGCCAGCAGTTACTCGACCGGACAGGGGGCCTACGAGCAGTACTTC. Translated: CASSYSTGQGAYEQYF.

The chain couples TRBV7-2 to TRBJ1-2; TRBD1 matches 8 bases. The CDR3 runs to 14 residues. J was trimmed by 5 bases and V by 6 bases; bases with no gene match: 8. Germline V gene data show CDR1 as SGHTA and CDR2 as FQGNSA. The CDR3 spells CASSQQGGLYGYTF. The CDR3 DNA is TGTGCCAGCAGTCAACAGGGGGGGTTATATGGCTACACCTTC.

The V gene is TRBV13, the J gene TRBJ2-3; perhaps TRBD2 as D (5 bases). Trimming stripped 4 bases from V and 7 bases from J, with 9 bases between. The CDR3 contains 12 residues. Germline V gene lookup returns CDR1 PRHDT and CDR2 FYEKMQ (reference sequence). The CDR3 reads CASSSERYTQYF. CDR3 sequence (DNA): TGTGCCAGCAGCTCCGAGCGGTATACGCAGTATTTT.

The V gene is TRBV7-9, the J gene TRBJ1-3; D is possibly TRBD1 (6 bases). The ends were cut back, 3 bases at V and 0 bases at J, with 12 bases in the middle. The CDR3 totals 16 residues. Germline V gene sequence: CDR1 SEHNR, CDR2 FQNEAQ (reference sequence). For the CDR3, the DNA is TGTGCCAGCAGCTTTTCGTACAGGGACTCTGGAAACACCATATATTTT. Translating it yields CASSFSYRDSGNTIYF. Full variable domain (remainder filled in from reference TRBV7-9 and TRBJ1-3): DTGVSQNPRHKITKRGQNVTFRCDPISEHNRLYWYRQTLGQGPEFLTYFQNEAQLEKSRLLSDRFSAERPKGSFSTLEIQRTEQGDSAMYLCASSFSYRDSGNTIYFGEGSWLTVV.

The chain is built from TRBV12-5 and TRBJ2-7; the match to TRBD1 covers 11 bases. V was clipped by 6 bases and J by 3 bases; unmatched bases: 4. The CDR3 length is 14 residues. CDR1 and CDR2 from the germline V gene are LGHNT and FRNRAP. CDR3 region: CASGPGTGGYEQYF. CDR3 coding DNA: TGTGCTAGTGGCCCCGGGACAGGGGGCTACGAGCAGTACTTC. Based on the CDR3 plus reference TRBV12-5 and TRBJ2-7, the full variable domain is DARVTQTPRHKVTEMGQEVTMRCQPILGHNTVFWYRQTMMQGLELLAYFRNRAPLDDSGMPKDRFSAEMPDATLATLKIQPSEPRDSAVYFCASGPGTGGYEQYFGPGTRLTVT.

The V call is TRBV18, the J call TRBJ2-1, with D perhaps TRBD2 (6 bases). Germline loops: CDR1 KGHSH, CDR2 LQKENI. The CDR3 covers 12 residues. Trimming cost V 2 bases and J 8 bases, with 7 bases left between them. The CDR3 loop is CASSPSGDEQFF. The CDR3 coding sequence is TGTGCCAGCTCACCATCGGGGGATGAGCAGTTCTTC.

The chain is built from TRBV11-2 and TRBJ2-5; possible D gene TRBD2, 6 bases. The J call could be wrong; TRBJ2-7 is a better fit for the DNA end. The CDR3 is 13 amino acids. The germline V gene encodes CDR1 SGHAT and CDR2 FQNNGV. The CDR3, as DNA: TGTGCCAGCAGCTTCTCGGGGACTTACGAGCAGTACTTC. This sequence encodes CASSFSGTYEQYF.

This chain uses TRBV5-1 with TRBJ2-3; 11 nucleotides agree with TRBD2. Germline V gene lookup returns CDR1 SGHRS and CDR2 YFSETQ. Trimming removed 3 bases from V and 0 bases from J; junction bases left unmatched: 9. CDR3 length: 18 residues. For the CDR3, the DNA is TGCGCCAGCAGCTCCGGCCAAAGGACTAGCGGGAGCACAGATACGCAGTATTTT. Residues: CASSSGQRTSGSTDTQYF. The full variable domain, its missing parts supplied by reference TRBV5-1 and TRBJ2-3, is KAGVTQTPRYLIKTRGQQVTLSCSPISGHRSVSWYQQTPGQGLQFLFEYFSETQRNKGNFPGRFSGRQFSNSRSEMNVSTLELGDSALYLCASSSGQRTSGSTDTQYFGPGTRLTVL.

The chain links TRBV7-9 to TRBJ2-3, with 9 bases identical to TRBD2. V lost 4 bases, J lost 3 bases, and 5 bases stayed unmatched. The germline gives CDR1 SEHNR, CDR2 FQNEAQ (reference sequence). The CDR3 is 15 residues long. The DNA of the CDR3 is TGTGCCAGCAGCTCGGGACTAGCTAGTACAGATACGCAGTATTTT. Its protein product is CASSSGLASTDTQYF.

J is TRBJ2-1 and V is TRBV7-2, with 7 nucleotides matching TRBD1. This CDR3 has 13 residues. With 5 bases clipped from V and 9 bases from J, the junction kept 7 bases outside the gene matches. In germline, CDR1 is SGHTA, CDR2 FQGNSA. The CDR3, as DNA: TGTGCCAGCAGCATCGGGACAGCTTCTGAGCAGTTCTTC. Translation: CASSIGTASEQFF. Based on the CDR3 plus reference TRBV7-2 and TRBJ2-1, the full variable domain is GAGVSQSPSNKVTEKGKDVELRCDPISGHTALYWYRQSLGQGLEFLIYFQGNSAPDKSGLPSDRFSAERTGGSVSTLTIQRTQQEDSAVYLCASSIGTASEQFFGPGTRLTVL.